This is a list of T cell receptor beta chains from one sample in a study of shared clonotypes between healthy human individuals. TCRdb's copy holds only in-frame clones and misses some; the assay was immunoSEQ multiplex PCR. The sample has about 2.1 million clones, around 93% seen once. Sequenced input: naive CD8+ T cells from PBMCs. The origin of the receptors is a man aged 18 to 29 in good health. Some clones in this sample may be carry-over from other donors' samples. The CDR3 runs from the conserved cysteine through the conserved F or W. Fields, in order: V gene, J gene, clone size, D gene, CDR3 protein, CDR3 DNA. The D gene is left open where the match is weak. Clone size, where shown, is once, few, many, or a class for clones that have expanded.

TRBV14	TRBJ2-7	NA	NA	CASSQPPGYEQYF	TGTGCCAGCAGCCAACCCCCCGGGTACGAGCAGTACTTC
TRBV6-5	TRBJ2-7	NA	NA	CASSYSASLLEQYF	TGTGCCAGCAGTTACTCCGCTAGCCTCCTCGAGCAGTACTTC
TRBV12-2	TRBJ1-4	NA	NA	CASRFRVRSGKLFF	TGTGCAAGTCGCTTCCGGGTCCGCTCGGGAAAACTGTTTTTT
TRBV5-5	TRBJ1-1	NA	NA	CASSLDRPTEAFF	TGTGCCAGCAGCCTAGACAGACCCACTGAAGCTTTCTTT
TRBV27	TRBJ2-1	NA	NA	CASSRNQGYEQFF	TGTGCCAGCAGTCGAAATCAAGGATATGAGCAGTTCTTC
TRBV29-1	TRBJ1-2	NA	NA	CSVLETANYGYTF	TGCAGCGTCCTGGAGACAGCTAACTATGGCTACACCTTC
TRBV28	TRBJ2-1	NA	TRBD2	CASNPLAGGYNEQFF	TGTGCCAGCAACCCTCTAGCGGGAGGGTACAATGAGCAGTTCTTC
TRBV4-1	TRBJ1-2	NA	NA	CASSQDRYVGGYTF	TGCGCCAGCAGCCAAGACCGGTACGTCGGGGGCTACACCTTC
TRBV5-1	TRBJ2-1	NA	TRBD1	CASSWSPGQGESEQFF	TGCGCCAGCAGCTGGAGCCCGGGACAGGGAGAATCTGAGCAGTTCTTC
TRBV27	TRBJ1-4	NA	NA	CASSLYPAQGREKLFF	TGTGCCAGCAGTTTATATCCCGCGCAGGGTCGGGAAAAACTGTTTTTT
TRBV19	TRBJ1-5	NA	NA	CASSMRGSNQPQHF	TGTGCCAGTAGTATGAGAGGAAGCAATCAGCCCCAGCATTTT
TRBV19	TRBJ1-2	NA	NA	CAGGEGHSLSGYTF	TGTGCCGGAGGAGAGGGACATTCCCTTAGCGGCTACACCTTC
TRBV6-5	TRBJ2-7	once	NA	CASSYGGEYEQYF	TGTGCCAGCAGTTACGGTGGGGAGTACGAGCAGTACTTC
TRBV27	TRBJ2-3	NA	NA	CASSFYDTQYF	TGTGCCAGCAGTTTCTATGATACGCAGTATTTT
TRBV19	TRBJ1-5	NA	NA	CASSIGTYSNQPQHF	TGTGCCAGTAGTATAGGGACATATAGCAATCAGCCCCAGCATTTT
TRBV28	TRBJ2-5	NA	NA	CASSLVGLETQYF	TGTGCCAGCAGTTTGGTTGGTTTAGAGACCCAGTACTTC
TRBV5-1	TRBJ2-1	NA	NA	CASSGSGSGEQFF	TGCGCCAGCAGCGGATCCGGGTCGGGTGAGCAGTTCTTC
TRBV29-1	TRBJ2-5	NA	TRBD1	CSVPGGLETQYF	TGCAGCGTTCCAGGGGGTTTGGAGACCCAGTACTTC
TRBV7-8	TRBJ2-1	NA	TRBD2	CASSSAEAGGAYNEQFF	TGTGCCAGCAGCTCGGCTGAAGCGGGAGGAGCTTACAATGAGCAGTTCTTC
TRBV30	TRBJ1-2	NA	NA	CAWGQWGVYGYTF	TGTGCCTGGGGCCAATGGGGCGTCTATGGCTACACCTTC
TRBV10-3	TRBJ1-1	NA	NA	CAISESRWSTEAFF	TGTGCCATCAGTGAGTCAAGGTGGAGCACTGAAGCTTTCTTT
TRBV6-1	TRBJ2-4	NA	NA	CASSPGTHAKNIQYF	TGTGCCAGCAGTCCCGGGACACATGCCAAAAACATTCAGTACTTC
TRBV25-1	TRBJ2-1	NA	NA	CASSEFMAGSYNEQFF	TGTGCCAGCAGTGAATTTATGGCGGGATCGTACAATGAGCAGTTCTTC
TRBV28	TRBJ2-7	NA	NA	CASSPPRGNEQYF	TGTGCCAGCAGTCCCCCTAGGGGGAACGAGCAGTACTTC
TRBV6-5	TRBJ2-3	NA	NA	CASSYFRGQPLDTQYF	TGTGCCAGCAGTTACTTCCGGGGACAACCGCTAGATACGCAGTATTTT
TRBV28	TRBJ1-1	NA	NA	CASSLVGLNTEAFF	TGTGCCAGCAGTTTAGTAGGGTTGAACACTGAAGCTTTCTTT
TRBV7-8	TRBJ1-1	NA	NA	CASSLVSGPGTSDTEAFF	TGTGCCAGCAGCTTAGTTTCGGGGCCTGGGACGAGTGACACTGAAGCTTTCTTT
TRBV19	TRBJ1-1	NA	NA	CASRVEMNTEAFF	TGTGCCAGTAGAGTCGAGATGAACACTGAAGCTTTCTTT
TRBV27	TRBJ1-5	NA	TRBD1	CASSLGQGSHQPQHF	TGTGCCAGCAGTTTAGGACAGGGGAGTCATCAGCCCCAGCATTTT
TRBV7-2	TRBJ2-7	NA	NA	CASTPRLGFYEQYF	TGTGCCAGCACCCCGCGGCTGGGTTTCTACGAGCAGTACTTC
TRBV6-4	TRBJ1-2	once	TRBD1	CASSPQGENYGYTF	TGTGCCAGCAGTCCGCAGGGGGAGAACTATGGCTACACCTTC
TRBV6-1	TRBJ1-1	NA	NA	CASSEAQGLLSAEAFF	TGTGCCAGCAGTGAAGCCCAGGGGCTCTTATCTGCTGAAGCTTTCTTT
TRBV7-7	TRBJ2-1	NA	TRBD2	CASSTGLVPPNEQFF	TGTGCCAGCAGCACTGGACTAGTCCCCCCTAATGAGCAGTTCTTC
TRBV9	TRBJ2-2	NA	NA	CASSVGRELFF	TGTGCCAGCAGCGTGGGCAGGGAGCTGTTTTTT
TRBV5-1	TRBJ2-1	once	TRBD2	CASSSWHLGLAGVGDEQFF	TGCGCCAGCAGCTCTTGGCATCTGGGACTAGCGGGAGTGGGGGATGAGCAGTTCTTC
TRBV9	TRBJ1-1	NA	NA	CASSVEVSRPTEAFF	TGTGCCAGCAGCGTAGAAGTTTCGAGGCCCACTGAAGCTTTCTTT
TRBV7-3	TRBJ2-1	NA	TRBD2	CASSLEGTGGPQFF	TGTGCCAGCAGCTTAGAAGGTACGGGAGGGCCGCAGTTCTTC
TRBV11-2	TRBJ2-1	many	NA	CASRASANEQFF	TGTGCCAGCAGGGCTAGCGCCAATGAGCAGTTCTTC
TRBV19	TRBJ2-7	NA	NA	CASSPRETGLDEQYF	TGTGCCAGTAGTCCCCGTGAAACAGGATTGGACGAGCAGTACTTC
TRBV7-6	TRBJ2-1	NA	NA	CASSLSPSGPYNEQFF	TGTGCCAGCAGCTTATCACCGAGCGGGCCTTACAATGAGCAGTTCTTC
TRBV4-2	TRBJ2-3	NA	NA	CASSQTRGRSPVDTQYF	TGTGCCAGCAGCCAAACGAGGGGGAGAAGTCCGGTGGATACGCAGTATTTT
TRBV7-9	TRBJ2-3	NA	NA	CASSAKGPDTQYF	TGTGCCAGCAGCGCTAAGGGACCAGATACGCAGTATTTT
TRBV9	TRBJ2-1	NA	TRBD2	CASSFRTSGRYNEQFF	TGTGCCAGCAGCTTCCGGACTAGCGGGAGGTACAATGAGCAGTTCTTC
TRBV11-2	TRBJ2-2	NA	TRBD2	CASIGFQRGMYTGELFF	TGTGCCAGCATCGGGTTTCAGCGGGGAATGTACACCGGGGAGCTGTTTTTT
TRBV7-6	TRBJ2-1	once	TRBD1	CASSSDRAEIYNEQFF	TGTGCCAGCAGCTCAGACAGGGCGGAAATCTACAATGAGCAGTTCTTC
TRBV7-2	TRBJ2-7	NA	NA	CASSLWGTLEQYF	TGTGCCAGCAGCTTATGGGGGACCTTGGAGCAGTACTTC
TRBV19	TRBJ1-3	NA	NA	CASRGPGNTIYF	TGTGCCAGTCGGGGGCCCGGAAACACCATATATTTT
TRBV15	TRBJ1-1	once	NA	CATSRGVMGGTEAFF	TGTGCCACCAGCAGAGGCGTGATGGGGGGCACTGAAGCTTTCTTT
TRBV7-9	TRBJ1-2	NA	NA	CASSFGAGEDYGYTF	TGTGCCAGCAGCTTTGGGGCAGGGGAGGACTATGGCTACACCTTC
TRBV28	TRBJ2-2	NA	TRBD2	CASRSGTRNSGELFF	TGTGCCAGCAGGTCCGGGACTAGAAATTCCGGGGAGCTGTTTTTT
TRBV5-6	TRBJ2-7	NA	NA	CASRPGHSSYEQYF	TGTGCCAGCAGACCGGGACACAGCTCCTACGAGCAGTACTTC
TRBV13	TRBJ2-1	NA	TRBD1	CASSSQGERSYNEQFF	TGTGCCAGCAGCTCCCAGGGGGAAAGGTCCTACAATGAGCAGTTCTTC
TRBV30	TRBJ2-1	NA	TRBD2	CAWSVLAGAYNEQFF	TGTGCCTGGAGTGTACTAGCGGGTGCTTACAATGAGCAGTTCTTC
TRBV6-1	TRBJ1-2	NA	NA	CASRGLDNGHYGYTF	TGTGCCAGCAGGGGTTTGGACAATGGGCACTATGGCTACACCTTC